This T cell receptor (beta chain) was documented in a study of blood T cell repertoires in COVID-19. Recruited during active infection, patients (from Seattle) were subsequently followed longitudinally. CDR3 length: 14 amino acids. CDR1 and CDR2 from the germline V gene are LGHDT and YNNKEL (reference sequence). Trimming stripped 6 bases from V and 6 bases from J, with 15 bases between. Repertoires were generated with immunoSEQ multiplex PCR, while TCRdb's copy carries only in-frame clones and drops some. Here the sample spans about 89,000 clones, about 83% being singletons. This receptor was obtained from a man aged 70 or older with COVID-19, enrolled during active disease. The sequencing input was peripheral blood. V usage is TRBV3-1 (or the pseudogene TRBV3-2) and J usage is TRBJ1-3, with a tentative D call TRBD1 (5 bases). CDR3 bases: TGTGCCAGCAGGAACCAAGGGGCGGAAAACACCATATATTTT. Translated, it gives CASRNQGAENTIYF.